The 15 T cell receptor beta chains in this list originate from one sample, sequenced in a study of blood T cell repertoires in COVID-19. TCRdb keeps only in-frame clones here, not all; method: immunoSEQ multiplex PCR. The sample lists over 90,000 clones, roughly nine tenths occurring once. Sequencing was carried out using peripheral blood. The receptors derive from a man between 50 and 59 years old in a cohort sampled during active COVID-19.

This chain joins TRBV7-9 and TRBJ2-3; 11 bases are shared with TRBD1. Germline CDR1 reads SEHNR; CDR2 reads FQNEAQ (reference sequence). The CDR3 contains 16 residues. Losses at the gene ends were 2 bases for V and 8 bases for J; bases not matched to a gene: 9. This chain's CDR3 is CASSLYGTGGLGTQYF. In DNA form, the CDR3 reads TGTGCCAGCAGCTTATATGGGACAGGGGGTCTCGGTACGCAGTATTTT.

This chain links TRBV11-3 with TRBJ1-6, with unresolved D. The CDR3 is 15 amino acids. V shed 3 bases and J shed 10 bases, with 16 bases lying between them. Per the germline V gene, CDR1 is SGHNT and CDR2 is YENEEA. CDR3 in amino acids: CASSLGVAGNSPLHF. CDR3 DNA sequence: TGTGCCAGCAGCTTGGGTGTCGCGGGAAACTCACCCCTCCACTTT.

The CDR3 coding sequence is TGCGCCAGCAGTCAAAACAGGCAAATCCCTCAGCCCCAGCATTTT. Protein product: CASSQNRQIPQPQHF. V is TRBV23-1 and J is TRBJ1-5; perhaps TRBD1 as D (5 bases). TRBV23-1 is labeled an ORF, and its function is uncertain. The V and J ends lost 2 bases and 6 bases respectively, with 14 bases between them. This CDR3 is 15 amino acids long.

V usage is TRBV28 and J usage is TRBJ2-7; 7 bases map to TRBD1. The J segment lost 7 bases and the V segment lost 5 bases, leaving 11 bases of the junction unmatched. Looked up from germline, CDR1 is MDHEN and CDR2 is SYDVKM. CDR3 length equals 14 residues. In DNA form, the CDR3 reads TGTGCCAGCAGTCCCAGGACAGGTTTGGGGGAGCAGTACTTC. Amino acids: CASSPRTGLGEQYF.

This clone was recorded once. J is TRBJ2-7 and V is TRBV20-1; D possibly corresponds to TRBD2 (7 bases). Trimming stripped 3 bases from V and 0 bases from J, with 12 bases between. Germline-derived CDR1 and CDR2 are DFQATT and SNEGSKA (reference sequence). The CDR3 contains 14 residues. In nucleotides, the CDR3 is TGCAGTGCTAGTGGCGGGGGCGACTCCTACGAGCAGTACTTC. This codes for CSASGGGDSYEQYF.

This clone was seen a single time. The chain links TRBV4-2 to TRBJ2-1, with 8 bases aligning to TRBD2. The J segment lost 0 bases and the V segment lost 4 bases, leaving 11 bases of the junction unmatched. CDR1 is LGHNA and CDR2 is YNFKEQ in the germline V gene. The CDR3 length is 18 residues. The CDR3 loop is CASSPGEAGALSYNEQFF. The DNA of the CDR3 is TGTGCCAGCAGCCCCGGCGAAGCGGGGGCCCTCTCCTACAATGAGCAGTTCTTC.

The chain joins TRBV24-1 to TRBJ2-3; 7 bases match TRBD1. Per the germline V gene, CDR1 is KGHDR and CDR2 is SFDVKD. The V gene end was trimmed by 2 bases and the J gene end by 0 bases; junction bases not matched to a gene: 10. CDR3 length: 18 amino acids. The CDR3 DNA reads as TGTGCCACCAGTGATTCCTTGACAGGGTACACTAGCACAGATACGCAGTATTTT. Translation gives CATSDSLTGYTSTDTQYF.

On this clone itself: At one boundary the junction diverges from the germline segment, which might be a read error. V and J are TRBV9 and TRBJ1-4; tentative D call: TRBD1 (5 bases). This CDR3 is built from 13 residues. CDR1 is SGDLS, CDR2 YYNGEE, per germline. The CDR3 protein is CASSVSLAGVQVF. The CDR3, as DNA: TGTGCCAGCAGCGTATCCCTGGCGGGGGTTCAGGTTTTT.

The chain is built from TRBV7-3 and TRBJ1-2; 9 bases line up with TRBD1. The CDR3 contains 14 residues. From germline, CDR1 is SGHTA and CDR2 FQGTGA. Germline trimming cut 5 bases from V and 7 bases from J; bases unmatched to any gene: 8. The CDR3 coding sequence is TGTGCCAGCAGCCCGGGACAGGGTGACGGTGGCTACACCTTC. Translated, it gives CASSPGQGDGGYTF.

The genes are TRBV11-2 and TRBJ2-1; D gene unclear. Germline V gives CDR1 SGHAT, CDR2 FQNNGV. The ends were cut back, 1 base at V and 2 bases at J, with 9 bases in the middle. CDR3 length: 15 amino acids. This chain's CDR3 is CASSLAIGPYNEQFF. The CDR3 bases are TGTGCCAGCAGCTTAGCGATCGGTCCCTACAATGAGCAGTTCTTC.

J is TRBJ1-4 and V is TRBV19, with 11 bases lining up with TRBD1. With 6 bases clipped from V and 6 bases from J, the junction kept 6 bases outside the gene matches. Germline V gene lookup returns CDR1 LNHDA and CDR2 SQIVND (reference sequence). CDR3 size: 15 residues. The chain's CDR3 is CASRDPGQGDEKLFF. CDR3 coding DNA: TGTGCCAGTAGGGACCCGGGACAGGGGGATGAAAAACTGTTTTTT.

The chain is built from TRBV6-2 or TRBV6-3 and TRBJ2-3; 14 bases fit TRBD2. The germline V gene has CDR1 MNHEY and CDR2 SVGEGT. V was clipped by 6 bases and J by 7 bases; unmatched bases: 6. This CDR3 has 15 residues. The chain's CDR3 is CASSHGLAGGNTQYF. CDR3 nucleotide sequence: TGTGCCAGCAGCCACGGACTAGCGGGGGGTAATACGCAGTATTTT.

The genes are TRBV10-2 and TRBJ2-7, with 8 bases fitting TRBD1. This CDR3 has 14 amino acids. The V and J ends lost 5 bases and 3 bases, in that order; junction bases with no gene match: 6. In germline, CDR1 is WSHSY, CDR2 SAAADI. The CDR3 is CASSTGGTGYEQYV. The CDR3 nucleotides read TGCGCCAGCAGTACAGGGGGAACGGGCTACGAGCAGTACGTC.

Concerning this clone: Other DNA sequences from this sample encode an identical CDR3 as well. This chain connects TRBV5-1 to TRBJ2-5; 11 bases fit TRBD2. Germline CDR1 is SGHRS and CDR2 is YFSETQ. The CDR3 is made up of 15 amino acids. The V segment lost 4 bases and the J segment 2 bases; nucleotides outside the gene matches: 4. The CDR3 loop is CASSRGTSGQETQYF. The CDR3 nucleotides are TGCGCCAGCAGCCGAGGGACTAGCGGACAAGAGACCCAGTACTTC.

V is TRBV15 and J is TRBJ2-5, with 12 bases that match TRBD2. Germline values: CDR1 LNHNV, CDR2 YYDKDF (reference sequence). The CDR3 contains 18 residues. The ends lost 0 bases at V and 4 bases at J; junction bases unmatched: 9. The CDR3 DNA is TGTGCCACCAGCAGAGACGGTACTAGCGGGGGGCGGGGAGAGACCCAGTACTTC. It translates to CATSRDGTSGGRGETQYF.